Following are 20 T cell receptor beta chains from one sample sequenced in a study of CD8 T cells in Susac syndrome. With random hexamers, 0.5 to 1 ug RNA was reverse transcribed. MiXCR was run by TCRdb on the immunoSEQ multiplex PCR reads, yielding one entry per CDR3 protein. The data contain 150,000 to 180,000 distinct CDR3 sequences, nearly 97% of them seen just once; the ten biggest clones take up 0.15%. Sequencing was performed on CD8+ T cells from PBMCs. These receptors came from a human donor with multiple sclerosis.

The genes are TRBV6-1 and TRBJ1-1, with a weak D call TRBD1 (5 bases). CDR1 MNHNS and CDR2 SASEGT come from the germline V gene. This CDR3 has 13 residues. The V and J ends lost 6 bases and 4 bases respectively, with 12 bases between them. CDR3 in amino acids: CASSEGLSTEAFF. The CDR3 coding sequence is TGTGCCAGCAGCGAGGGACTTTCCACTGAAGCTTTCTTT.

The J gene is TRBJ2-2, the V gene TRBV5-6, with D unclear. V was pared by 4 bases and J by 1 base, with 8 bases between. The length of the CDR3 is 14 residues. In germline, CDR1 is SGHDT, CDR2 YYEEEE. The CDR3, as DNA: TGTGCCAGCAGCCGGGTTGGGAACACCGGGGAGCTGTTTTTT. This sequence encodes CASSRVGNTGELFF.

This clonotype was seen just once. CDR3 amino acids: CAISESREEDTQYF. The CDR3 nucleotides read TGTGCCATCAGTGAGAGTCGGGAAGAAGATACGCAGTATTTT. The rearrangement joins TRBV10-3 to TRBJ2-3; D might be TRBD2 (5 bases). The V end was cut by 2 bases, the J end by 5 bases, with 11 bases between. The CDR3 covers 14 residues. The germline V gene has CDR1 ENHRY and CDR2 SYGVKD.

V usage is TRBV7-9 and J usage is TRBJ2-1, with 9 bases aligning to TRBD1. This CDR3 has 16 residues. Germline V gene lookup returns CDR1 SEHNR and CDR2 FQNEAQ (reference sequence). V dropped 5 bases and J dropped 7; count of bases not matched to a gene: 12. Here the CDR3 DNA reads TGTGCCAGCAGCAGTAATACCGGGACAGGGTTGAATGAGCAGTTCTTC. Amino acids: CASSSNTGTGLNEQFF. Drawing the rest from reference TRBV7-9 and TRBJ2-1, the complete variable domain is DTGVSQNPRHKITKRGQNVTFRCDPISEHNRLYWYRQTLGQGPEFLTYFQNEAQLEKSRLLSDRFSAERPKGSFSTLEIQRTEQGDSAMYLCASSSNTGTGLNEQFFGPGTRLTVL.

V usage is TRBV20-1 and J usage is TRBJ2-3, with D perhaps TRBD1 (6 bases). Between the trimmed V and J ends, which lost 6 bases and 5 bases, there was a span of 12 bases. Germline values: CDR1 DFQATT, CDR2 SNEGSKA (reference sequence). The CDR3 is made up of 12 amino acids. In DNA form, the CDR3 reads TGCAGTGCCGACTTCAGGGGAGATACGCAGTATTTT. Translation: CSADFRGDTQYF.

Only one count was recorded for this clonotype. The chain's CDR3 is CASRLTGSYEQYF. CDR3 coding DNA: TGTGCCAGCAGGCTGACAGGGTCCTACGAGCAGTACTTC. J is TRBJ2-7 and V is TRBV27, with TRBD1 matching over 7 bases. V dropped 6 bases and J dropped 1; count of bases not matched to a gene: 3. From germline, CDR1 is MNHEY and CDR2 SMNVEV (reference sequence). There are 13 residues in the CDR3.

The V and J genes are TRBV5-6 and TRBJ2-7; tentative D call: TRBD2 (7 bases). The CDR3 spans 12 residues. Germline V gene lookup returns CDR1 SGHDT and CDR2 YYEEEE. V was clipped by 4 bases and J by 6 bases, with 11 bases between them. CDR3 loop: CASSPGGGEQYF. CDR3 in DNA: TGTGCCAGCAGCCCGGGGGGCGGCGAGCAGTACTTC.

Turning to this clonotype: The junction departs from the called germline gene at one end, perhaps through a read error. The chain employs TRBV29-1 and TRBJ2-2, with 8 bases matching TRBD2. The CDR3 has 12 residues. Per germline, CDR1 SQVTM and CDR2 ANQGSEA. The CDR3 protein is CSVPGGTGELLF. The CDR3 DNA sequence: TGCAGCGTTCCGGGGGGGACCGGGGAGCTGCTTTTT.

This rearrangement joins TRBV11-2 to TRBJ2-7; 7 nucleotides line up with TRBD1. The germline V gene has CDR1 SGHAT and CDR2 FQNNGV. The trim removed 5 bases at V and 3 bases at J, leaving 10 bases unmatched. This CDR3 contains 15 residues. The CDR3 reads CASSRPGQDHYEQYF. The DNA of the CDR3 is TGTGCCAGCAGCCGCCCCGGACAGGACCACTACGAGCAGTACTTC.

V and J are TRBV2 and TRBJ2-1; D unclear. V was clipped by 3 bases and J by 4 bases, with 7 bases between them. Germline V gene data show CDR1 as SNHLY and CDR2 as FYNNEI. This CDR3 has 13 residues. CDR3 residues: CASSDALYNEQFF. In DNA, the CDR3 is TGTGCCAGCAGTGACGCGCTATACAATGAGCAGTTCTTC.

V is TRBV19 and J is TRBJ2-4; maybe TRBD2 (6 bases). CDR3 length: 15 residues. From germline, CDR1 is LNHDA and CDR2 SQIVND (reference sequence). With 3 bases removed from V and 10 bases from J, the gap between germline ends came to 19 bases. The CDR3 sequence is CASSIVLGGRGIQYF. CDR3 coding DNA: TGTGCCAGTAGTATTGTTCTGGGAGGCCGCGGGATTCAGTACTTC.

This clonotype has just one count. In nucleotides, the CDR3 is TGTGCCTGGAGTGTAGCGGCTGTGACCTACAATGAGCAGTTCTTC. This sequence encodes CAWSVAAVTYNEQFF. The genes are TRBV30 and TRBJ2-1; the D gene is possibly TRBD2 (5 bases). CDR1 is GTSNPN, CDR2 SVGIG, per germline (reference sequence). The CDR3 totals 15 residues. V shed 0 bases and J shed 2 bases, with 11 bases lying between them.

This sequence joins TRBV2 and TRBJ2-7, with TRBD1 identical over 10 bases. Germline V gene sequence: CDR1 SNHLY, CDR2 FYNNEI. This CDR3 spans 16 amino acids. With 6 bases clipped from V and 5 bases from J, the junction kept 13 bases outside the gene matches. The CDR3 reads CASSVTRQGAKDEQYF. The CDR3 DNA reads TGTGCCAGCAGCGTTACCCGACAGGGGGCGAAGGACGAGCAGTACTTC. Full variable domain (rest looked up from reference TRBV2 and TRBJ2-7): EPEVTQTPSHQVTQMGQEVILRCVPISNHLYFYWYRQILGQKVEFLVSFYNNEISEKSEIFDDQFSVERPDGSNFTLKIRSTKLEDSAMYFCASSVTRQGAKDEQYFGPGTRLTVT.

The chain joins TRBV12-3 or TRBV12-4 to TRBJ2-1; TRBD1 matches 8 bases. The V gene end was trimmed by 7 bases and the J gene end by 2 bases; junction bases not matched to a gene: 4. The CDR3 runs to 14 residues. CDR3 amino acids: CASTPTGAYNEQFF. The CDR3, as DNA: TGTGCCAGCACTCCGACAGGGGCCTACAATGAGCAGTTCTTC.

The chain carries TRBV12-3 or TRBV12-4 and TRBJ2-7; 10 nucleotides agree with TRBD1. V was pared by 8 bases and J by 6 bases, with 10 bases of the junction left unmatched. CDR3 size: 14 residues. In nucleotides, the CDR3 is TGTGCCAGCTTTCAGGGGGGACAGGGGAGCGAGCAGTACGTC. This sequence encodes CASFQGGQGSEQYV.

CDR3 amino acids: CSARGSPNYGYTF. The CDR3, as DNA: TGCAGTGCTAGGGGTAGTCCTAACTATGGCTACACCTTC. The chain is built from TRBV20-1 and TRBJ1-2, with D uncertain. The germline V and J ends were trimmed by 3 bases and 0 bases, with 8 bases remaining between them. CDR3 size: 13 residues. Germline CDR1 DFQATT, CDR2 SNEGSKA (reference sequence).

Points on this clonotype: At one end the junction does not follow the germline gene, possibly because of a read error. This chain joins TRBV20-1 and TRBJ1-2; D is unclear. Germline V CDR1 and CDR2: DFQATT, SNEGSKA (reference sequence). The CDR3 is 12 amino acids. The CDR3 spells CSARDNNYGYTF. The CDR3 nucleotides are TGCAGTGCTCGAGACAATAACTATGGCTACACCTTC.

This rearrangement joins TRBV4-1 to TRBJ1-4; D unclear. Trimming removed 1 base from V and 8 bases from J, with 14 bases in between. CDR3 length: 15 amino acids. Germline V gene sequence: CDR1 MGHRA, CDR2 YSYEKL. The CDR3 loop reads CASSQGEVPAEKLFF. The CDR3 nucleotides are TGCGCCAGCAGCCAAGGTGAGGTTCCCGCGGAAAAACTGTTTTTT.

The chain recombines TRBV29-1 with TRBJ1-2; D is possibly TRBD1 (6 bases). V lost 7 bases, J lost 6 bases, and 15 bases lay in between. CDR1 SQVTM and CDR2 ANQGSEA come from the germline V gene. This CDR3 comprises 12 residues. This CDR3 reads CSAHYRADGYTF. The CDR3 nucleotides are TGCAGCGCACATTACAGGGCTGATGGCTACACCTTC.

The chain has TRBV6-1 and TRBJ1-6, with 9 nucleotides matching TRBD1. CDR1 MNHNS and CDR2 SASEGT come from the germline V gene. The CDR3 sequence is 16 residues long. V was clipped by 7 bases and J by 7 bases; unmatched bases: 11. The CDR3 region has the DNA TGTGCCAGCACCACGGGGACAGGGTTAAGCAATTCACCCCTCCACTTT. It yields the protein CASTTGTGLSNSPLHF.